This is a list of T cell receptor beta chains from one sample in a study of molecular identifiers for immune sequencing clone quantification. TCRdb reprocessed the PCR reads via MiXCR and lists one record per CDR3 protein. The repertoire holds 100,000 or so distinct CDR3 sequences, with under 25% as singletons. Sequencing was performed on naive CD8+ T cells from blood, with Jurkat cell RNA spiked in. All receptors come from a human donor in good health. Some libraries in this study had Jurkat cell RNA spiked in. CDR3s include the opening cysteine and the closing phenylalanine or tryptophan.

len: 15
j_gene: TRBJ2-1
v_gene: TRBV4-3
CDR3aa: CASSHLAGAYNEQFF

len: 15
j_gene: TRBJ2-5
v_gene: TRBV5-3
CDR3aa: CARSLASGKQETQYF

len: 15
j_gene: TRBJ2-2
v_gene: TRBV9
CDR3aa: CASSVEGADTGELFF

len: 14
j_gene: TRBJ2-7
v_gene: TRBV6-5
CDR3aa: CASSYDENRYEQYF

len: 16
j_gene: TRBJ1-6
v_gene: TRBV6-6
CDR3aa: CASSSLGGAGDSPLHF

len: 14
j_gene: TRBJ2-5
v_gene: TRBV29-1
CDR3aa: CSVTSGTTQETQYF

len: 16
j_gene: TRBJ2-3
v_gene: TRBV6-5
CDR3aa: CASSAVAGGRTDTQYF

len: 14
j_gene: TRBJ2-7
v_gene: TRBV29-1
CDR3aa: CSVEGQTGSYEQYF

len: 14
j_gene: TRBJ2-7
v_gene: TRBV6-2/TRBV6-3
CDR3aa: CASSYSSGPYEQYF

len: 15
j_gene: TRBJ2-3
v_gene: TRBV7-8
CDR3aa: CASSLDGTSGNTQYF

len: 20
j_gene: TRBJ2-3
v_gene: TRBV6-1
CDR3aa: CASSETGILGLAEITDTQYF

len: 17
j_gene: TRBJ1-2
v_gene: TRBV4-1
CDR3aa: CAGSQGSGALWHLLYTF

len: 16
j_gene: TRBJ2-3
v_gene: TRBV6-5
CDR3aa: CASSYFLAGGTDTQYF

len: 15
j_gene: TRBJ2-7
v_gene: TRBV12-3/TRBV12-4
CDR3aa: CASSSSGKTSYEQYF

len: 14
j_gene: TRBJ2-7
v_gene: TRBV6-1
CDR3aa: CASSEEKGIYEQYF

len: 15
j_gene: TRBJ2-5
v_gene: TRBV3-1
CDR3aa: CASSQAAESRETQYF

len: 14
j_gene: TRBJ2-7
v_gene: TRBV5-3
CDR3aa: CAGSLRLGPYEQYF

len: 15
j_gene: TRBJ2-1
v_gene: TRBV11-2
CDR3aa: CASSESGSSYNEQFF

len: 14
j_gene: TRBJ2-1
v_gene: TRBV29-1
CDR3aa: CSVVGRSSYNEQFF

len: 11
j_gene: TRBJ2-1
v_gene: TRBV29-1
CDR3aa: CSVRGLNEQFF

len: 13
j_gene: TRBJ1-1
v_gene: TRBV6-1
CDR3aa: CASSETGYTEAFF

len: 12
j_gene: TRBJ2-7
v_gene: TRBV6-2/TRBV6-3
CDR3aa: CASSYEGTEQYF

len: 14
j_gene: TRBJ1-5
v_gene: TRBV7-9
CDR3aa: CASSDGTSNQPQHF

len: 16
j_gene: TRBJ2-2
v_gene: TRBV28
CDR3aa: CASSFLGTANTGELFF

len: 14
j_gene: TRBJ2-7
v_gene: TRBV20-1
CDR3aa: CSARETGVSHEQYF

len: 14
j_gene: TRBJ2-7
v_gene: TRBV2
CDR3aa: CATGGTWGSYEQYF

len: 18
j_gene: TRBJ2-3
v_gene: TRBV12-3/TRBV12-4
CDR3aa: CASSLEGLGETNTDTQYF

len: 16
j_gene: TRBJ2-3
v_gene: TRBV15
CDR3aa: CATSPLTGGSTDTQYF

len: 15
j_gene: TRBJ2-5
v_gene: TRBV7-2
CDR3aa: CASSLELGRGETQYF

len: 16
j_gene: TRBJ1-2
v_gene: TRBV13
CDR3aa: CASSHRQAELHYGYTF

len: 12
j_gene: TRBJ2-7
v_gene: TRBV5-6
CDR3aa: CASSLLDYEQYF

len: 14
j_gene: TRBJ2-7
v_gene: TRBV18
CDR3aa: CASSHDGKSGEQYF

len: 18
j_gene: TRBJ2-7
v_gene: TRBV6-2/TRBV6-3
CDR3aa: CASSYSRIGTGIDYEQYF

len: 14
j_gene: TRBJ2-7
v_gene: TRBV23-1
CDR3aa: CASSQSGQVYEQYF

len: 15
j_gene: TRBJ1-2
v_gene: TRBV9
CDR3aa: CASSVLISPHYGYTF

len: 13
j_gene: TRBJ2-4
v_gene: TRBV30
CDR3aa: CAWVPGTKNIQYF

len: 16
j_gene: TRBJ2-1
v_gene: TRBV4-3
CDR3aa: CASSRDGGGPYNEQFF

len: 13
j_gene: TRBJ1-4
v_gene: TRBV12-3/TRBV12-4
CDR3aa: CASSFRQVKKLFF

len: 17
j_gene: TRBJ2-6
v_gene: TRBV3-1
CDR3aa: CASSQGLRDRVVFVLTF

len: 15
j_gene: TRBJ2-5
v_gene: TRBV12-3/TRBV12-4
CDR3aa: CASSLRGGRQETQYF

len: 16
j_gene: TRBJ1-1
v_gene: TRBV5-1
CDR3aa: CASSPDGVRTSLEAFF

len: 15
j_gene: TRBJ1-2
v_gene: TRBV11-2
CDR3aa: CASSLGTGPNYGYTF

len: 16
j_gene: TRBJ2-1
v_gene: TRBV20-1
CDR3aa: CSARERGKTTYNEQFF

len: 15
j_gene: TRBJ2-7
v_gene: TRBV4-3
CDR3aa: CASSQDFRGSYEQYF

len: 13
j_gene: TRBJ1-1
v_gene: TRBV4-3
CDR3aa: CASSQGRNTEAFF

len: 16
j_gene: TRBJ1-5
v_gene: TRBV6-2/TRBV6-3
CDR3aa: CASRPLSGGINQPQHF

len: 15
j_gene: TRBJ2-7
v_gene: TRBV5-1
CDR3aa: CASSLATGPVSEQYF

len: 16
j_gene: TRBJ2-2
v_gene: TRBV12-3/TRBV12-4
CDR3aa: CASTLLQGMDTGELFF

len: 13
j_gene: TRBJ1-2
v_gene: TRBV27
CDR3aa: CASSLSGIYGYTF

len: 21
j_gene: TRBJ2-3
v_gene: TRBV28
CDR3aa: CASRTRVPVLGRKTSTDTQYF

len: 15
j_gene: TRBJ1-5
v_gene: TRBV9
CDR3aa: CASSSDRGSGQPQHF

len: 14
j_gene: TRBJ1-1
v_gene: TRBV6-5
CDR3aa: CASSALRVGTEAFF

len: 13
j_gene: TRBJ2-7
v_gene: TRBV20-1
CDR3aa: CSARDTTSYEQYF

len: 15
j_gene: TRBJ2-3
v_gene: TRBV5-6
CDR3aa: CASSFGDKRTDTQYF

len: 15
j_gene: TRBJ2-5
v_gene: TRBV9
CDR3aa: CAGSVTAGGQETQYF

len: 14
j_gene: TRBJ2-7
v_gene: TRBV28
CDR3aa: CASSSGTRSYEQYF

len: 15
j_gene: TRBJ1-2
v_gene: TRBV4-1
CDR3aa: CASSQETGLFYGYTF

len: 17
j_gene: TRBJ2-3
v_gene: TRBV6-6
CDR3aa: CASSPNPLAGGTDTQYF